Presented here are 10 T cell receptor beta chains from one specimen sequenced in a study of vaccination and CD4 T cells after COVID-19. The treatment was: 10-day PBMC culture with coronavirus spike peptide pools or control peptides (ViraFEST assay). An Oncomine TCR Beta short-read assay was used to sequence the DNA from cultured CD4+ T cells. In TCRdb, the PCR reads were re-called with MiXCR into one record per CDR3 protein. The sample holds some 13,000 distinct CDR3 sequences, about a third seen once. These TCRs are of unknown antigen specificity. Sample: CD4+ T cells from blood, cultured in vitro. The receptors come from a human donor who had recovered from COVID-19.

This clonotype was observed a few times. Germline is not matched at one junction end, which may reflect a read error. The chain has TRBV6-2 or TRBV6-3 and TRBJ1-1, with D perhaps matching TRBD1 (5 bases). The V gene's germline CDR1 is MNHEY and CDR2 SVGEGT. The CDR3 runs 11 residues. Here the CDR3 reads CGSSRDTEAFF. The CDR3 bases are TGTGGCAGCTCCAGGGACACTGAAGCTTTCTTT.

Only a few counts were recorded for this clonotype. The genes are TRBV15 and TRBJ2-1, with D possibly TRBD2 on 6 matching bases. The CDR3 loop spans 17 amino acids. Germline CDR1 LNHNV, CDR2 YYDKDF (reference sequence). Deletions cut 3 bases from V and 4 bases from J, with 19 bases between. The CDR3 sequence is CATSRGRGLTFYNEQFF. CDR3 in DNA: TGTGCCACCAGCAGGGGAAGAGGACTAACCTTTTACAATGAGCAGTTCTTC. Full variable domain (remainder filled in from reference TRBV15 and TRBJ2-1): DAMVIQNPRYQVTQFGKPVTLSCSQTLNHNVMYWYQQKSSQAPKLLFHYYDKDFNNEADTPDNFQSRRPNTSFCFLDIRSPGLGDTAMYLCATSRGRGLTFYNEQFFGPGTRLTVL.

V gene TRBV6-1 combines with J gene TRBJ1-5, with D possibly being TRBD1 (5 bases). CDR1 and CDR2 from the germline V gene are MNHNS and SASEGT. The V end lost 7 bases, the J end lost 9 bases, and 10 bases lay between the germline ends. This CDR3 region has 11 residues. CDR3 nucleotide sequence: TGTGCCAGCACAAACGGGGGGCCCCAGCATTTT. Its protein is CASTNGGPQHF.

V gene TRBV6-1 combines with J gene TRBJ1-6, with unresolved D. Germline CDR1 is MNHNS and CDR2 is SASEGT. Trimming pared 11 bases from V and 10 bases from J, leaving 15 bases between. The CDR3 is 12 amino acids. The chain's CDR3 is CAANAPGSPLHF. The CDR3 DNA sequence: TGTGCCGCCAATGCCCCGGGGTCACCCCTCCACTTT.

The table lists this clonotype with a few counts. This chain links TRBV7-9 with TRBJ1-4, with a weak D call TRBD1 (6 bases). The length of the CDR3 is 14 residues. Trimming took 3 bases from V and 14 from J, leaving 19 bases between them. The germline CDR1 and CDR2 sequences are SEHNR and FQNEAQ (reference sequence). The chain's CDR3 is CASSFTGTLELLFF. The CDR3 DNA follows: TGTGCCAGCAGCTTCACCGGGACACTTGAATTGCTGTTTTTT.

The chain has TRBV11-2 and TRBJ2-1; D possibly corresponds to TRBD1 (6 bases). The V end was cut by 3 bases, the J end by 9 bases, with 12 bases between. CDR3 length: 13 residues. CDR1 and CDR2 from the germline V gene are SGHAT and FQNNGV. The DNA of the CDR3 is TGTGCCAGCAGCTTGACTTCAGGGGTTGAGCAGTTCTTC. Its translation: CASSLTSGVEQFF.

This chain joins TRBV4-1 and TRBJ1-5; 10 nucleotides line up with TRBD1. V was clipped by 8 bases and J by 4 bases; unmatched bases: 2. CDR1 is MGHRA, CDR2 YSYEKL, per germline. This CDR3 is built from 13 residues. DNA for the CDR3: TGCGCCAGCGGGGGACAGGGGAATCAGCCCCAGCATTTT. Protein sequence: CASGGQGNQPQHF.

This clonotype has only a few counts. The genes are TRBV7-9 and TRBJ2-7; 7 bases agree with TRBD1. Germline assignment: CDR1 SEHNR and CDR2 FQNEAQ (reference sequence). With 4 bases clipped from V and 5 bases from J, the junction kept 5 bases outside the gene matches. The length of the CDR3 is 13 residues. The CDR3 loop is CASSSSTGDEQYF. The CDR3 DNA follows: TGTGCCAGCAGCTCGAGTACAGGGGACGAGCAGTACTTC.

V and J are TRBV7-2 and TRBJ2-3; D is uncertain. This CDR3 spans 13 amino acids. Germline assignment: CDR1 SGHTA and CDR2 FQGNSA. V was cut by 4 bases and J by 2 bases, with 7 bases left in between. CDR3 nucleotide sequence: TGTGCCAGCAGCTCGTACAACACAGATACGCAGTATTTT. Encoded protein: CASSSYNTDTQYF.

This clonotype has a handful of counts. The J gene is TRBJ2-5, the V gene TRBV7-2; D may correspond to TRBD1 or TRBD2 (5 bases each). V was shortened by 3 bases and J by 4 bases, with 12 bases between the two germline ends. The germline gives CDR1 SGHTA, CDR2 FQGNSA. CDR3 length: 14 amino acids. The CDR3 loop reads CASSFAGRGETQYF. The CDR3 bases are TGTGCCAGCAGCTTTGCAGGGAGAGGAGAGACCCAGTACTTC.